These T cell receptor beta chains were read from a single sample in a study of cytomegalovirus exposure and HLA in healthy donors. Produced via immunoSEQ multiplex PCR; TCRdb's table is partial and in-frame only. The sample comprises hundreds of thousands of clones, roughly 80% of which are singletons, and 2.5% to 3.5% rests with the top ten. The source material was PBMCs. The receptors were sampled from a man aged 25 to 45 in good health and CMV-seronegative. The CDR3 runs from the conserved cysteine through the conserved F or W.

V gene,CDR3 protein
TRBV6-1,CASSEAAGSNQPQHF
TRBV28,CASSWYRGQETQYF
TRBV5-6,CASSLYVGRATNEKLFF
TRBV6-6,CASSGAGLRGAGYF
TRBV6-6,CASRMGQNNSPLHF
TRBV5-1,CASSLVTGGGWETQYF
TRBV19,CASSSPSGTGYF
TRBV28,CASSRDSQETQYF
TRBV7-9,CASSQPGLSPDEQYF
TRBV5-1,CASSLTPLALYGYTF
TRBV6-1,CASSRLAGTDTQYF
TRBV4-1,CASSRGQANSYEQYF
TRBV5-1,CASSPGVSGGNTIYF
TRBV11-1,CASSLYGNSPLHF
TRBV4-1,CASSQDLGTGGYQPQHF
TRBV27,CASMSGSEQYF
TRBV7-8,CASSLALTELYGYTF
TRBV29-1,CSARRGTEAFF
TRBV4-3,CASSQVYGSEAFF
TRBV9,CASSLSSRDSSYEQYF
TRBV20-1,CSPGHYEQYF
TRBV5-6,CASSSWTVAYEQYF
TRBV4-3,CASSQEINNSPLHF
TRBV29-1,CSVIRTGGYEQYF
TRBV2,CASSDPRGSSYEQYF
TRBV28,CASSDPRTGKGRYNEQFF
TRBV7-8,CASSLATGATGELFF
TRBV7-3,CASSLNGRVNNEQFF
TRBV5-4,CASSLARQGQHF
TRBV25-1,CASSERYDTQYF
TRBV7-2,CASSLTRMNSPLHF
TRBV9,CASSVWSGGSTDTQYF
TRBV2,CASSVGGKYGYTF
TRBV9,CASSATGRWGNTIYF
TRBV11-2,CASSFLQGKQTQYF
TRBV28,CASSLLGQGSYEQYF
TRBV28,CASSSIRIPRNEQFF
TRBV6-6,CASSGPPGQGDYGYTF
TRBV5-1,CASSLRQNTEAFF
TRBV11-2,CASSYHRGADTQYF
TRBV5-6,CASSPRITAVYNSPLHF